This TCR beta chain was captured by sequencing in a study of blood T cells in healthy people across ages. Each donor had around 9.8 milliliters of peripheral blood drawn. Using a J-beta primer mix together with a sample-barcoded 5' primer, a second PCR was run for roughly 6 to 11 cycles. Each cDNA molecule carried a tag from a template-switch adaptor that contained 12 random nucleotides. One entry per CDR3 protein, called by TCRdb with MiXCR from the 5' RACE reads. The table records approximately 690,000 distinct CDR3 sequences, 40% to 45% of them present only once. The CDR3 is 16 residues long. V was cut by 3 bases and J by 6 bases, with 18 bases left in between. The germline V gene has CDR1 MGHDK and CDR2 SYGVNS.

Sequenced sample: blood. The rearrangement joins TRBV25-1 to TRBJ2-1, with a possible D match to TRBD1 (6 bases). The TCR was taken from a man older than 75 in good health. The CDR3 loop is CASSEFGTPSVNEQFF. DNA for the CDR3: TGTGCCAGCAGTGAGTTCGGGACACCATCCGTCAATGAGCAGTTCTTC. Together with reference TRBV25-1 and TRBJ2-1, the CDR3 gives the full variable domain: EADIYQTPRYLVIGTGKKITLECSQTMGHDKMYWYQQDPGMELHLIHYSYGVNSTEKGDLSSESTVSRIRTEHFPLTLESARPSHTSQYLCASSEFGTPSVNEQFFGPGTRLTVL.